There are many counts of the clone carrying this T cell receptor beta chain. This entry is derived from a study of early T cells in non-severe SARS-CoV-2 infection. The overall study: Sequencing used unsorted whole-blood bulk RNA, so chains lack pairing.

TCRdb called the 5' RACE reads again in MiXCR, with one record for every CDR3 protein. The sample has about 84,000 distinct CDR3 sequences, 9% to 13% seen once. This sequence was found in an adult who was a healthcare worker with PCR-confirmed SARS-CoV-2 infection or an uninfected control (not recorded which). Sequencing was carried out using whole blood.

In DNA, the CDR3 is TGTGCCAGCAGCTTAGCGAGGGCAGGGTCGTTTCAGCCCCAGCATTTT. It codes for CASSLARAGSFQPQHF. The chain employs TRBV7-8 and TRBJ1-5, with D tentatively TRBD1 (5 bases). This CDR3 contains 16 residues. Trimming took 0 bases from V and 6 from J, leaving 15 bases between them. Germline V lookup: CDR1 SGHVS, CDR2 FQNEAQ.